These 11 T cell receptor beta chains were sequenced from one sample in a study of monozygotic twins with cystic fibrosis. Generated by immunoSEQ multiplex PCR, the TCRdb table keeps only in-frame clones and is missing some. Among 15,000 or so clones listed, roughly 98% were seen once. The sample was blood. These receptors all stem from a girl aged 2 to 9 with cystic fibrosis.

The chain is built from TRBV28 and TRBJ2-7; weak D call: TRBD2 (6 bases). This CDR3 comprises 16 residues. The germline gives CDR1 MDHEN, CDR2 SYDVKM. Trimming cost V 6 bases and J 4 bases, with 22 bases left between them. DNA of the CDR3: TGTGCCAGCAGCGATTTCCGCGCCCTACGGGGGTACGAGCAGTACTTC. It translates to CASSDFRALRGYEQYF.

This sequence joins TRBV29-1 and TRBJ1-1; possibly TRBD1 for D (5 bases). The ends were cut back, 4 bases at V and 0 bases at J, with 15 bases in the middle. Germline CDR1 reads SQVTM; CDR2 reads ANQGSEA. The CDR3 covers 15 residues. The CDR3 DNA follows: TGCAGCGTTGGGGCAGGGTGGGGCATGAACACTGAAGCTTTCTTT. This gives the protein CSVGAGWGMNTEAFF.

The rearrangement joins TRBV19 to TRBJ2-7; tentative D call: TRBD1 (6 bases). Germline CDR1 is LNHDA and CDR2 is SQIVND (reference sequence). The CDR3 contains 13 residues. V lost 5 bases and J 2 bases, leaving 10 bases between the germline ends. Here the CDR3 DNA reads TGTGCCAGTAGTTCAGGGGTGGCCTACGAGCAGTACTTC. The encoded protein is CASSSGVAYEQYF. The variable domain in full, with the rest retrieved from reference TRBV19 and TRBJ2-7, is DGGITQSPKYLFRKEGQNVTLSCEQNLNHDAMYWYRQDPGQGLRLIYYSQIVNDFQKGDIAEGYSVSREKKESFPLTVTSAQKNPTAFYLCASSSGVAYEQYFGPGTRLTVT.

The rearrangement links TRBV14 to TRBJ2-7, with a tentative D call TRBD2 (6 bases). The CDR3 spans 12 residues. V was clipped by 4 bases and J by 4 bases, with 8 bases between them. From germline, CDR1 is SGHDN and CDR2 FVKESK. The CDR3 region is CASSPRGYEQYF. The CDR3 bases are TGTGCCAGCAGCCCCCGGGGGTACGAGCAGTACTTC.

The chain couples TRBV4-3 to TRBJ1-2; possibly TRBD1 for D (6 bases). CDR1 is LGHNA, CDR2 YSLEER, per germline. Trimming cost V 1 base and J 3 bases, with 24 bases left between them. This CDR3 has 19 amino acids. As DNA, the CDR3 is TGCGCCAGCAGCCAAGCTGTGGTAGGGGGATCCCTGGGGGACTATGGCTACACCTTC. It yields the protein CASSQAVVGGSLGDYGYTF.

The chain joins TRBV29-1 to TRBJ2-1; D not resolved. Germline V gene data show CDR1 as SQVTM and CDR2 as ANQGSEA. The CDR3 has 12 residues. Trimming stripped 5 bases from V and 7 bases from J, with 12 bases between. This CDR3 is CSVRLESNEQFF. CDR3 sequence (DNA): TGCAGCGTTCGTCTCGAGTCGAATGAGCAGTTCTTC.

The J gene is TRBJ2-1, the V gene TRBV29-1; D is possibly TRBD2 (7 bases). The CDR3 has 17 residues. Germline V gene data show CDR1 as SQVTM and CDR2 as ANQGSEA. Trimming left V 0 bases short and J 2 bases short, with 17 bases between. The chain's CDR3 is CSVEDLRGRAAYNEQFF. The CDR3, as DNA: TGCAGCGTTGAAGATCTAAGGGGGAGGGCGGCCTACAATGAGCAGTTCTTC.

This rearrangement joins TRBV4-3 to TRBJ2-5, with D hard to call. CDR3 length: 15 residues. Germline assignment: CDR1 LGHNA and CDR2 YSLEER. V was clipped by 0 bases and J by 2 bases, with 10 bases between them. The chain's CDR3 is CASSQDNGQQETQYF. The DNA of the CDR3 is TGCGCCAGCAGCCAAGATAATGGGCAGCAAGAGACCCAGTACTTC.

V is TRBV2 and J is TRBJ2-7; the D gene could be TRBD1 or TRBD2 (5 bases each). With 7 bases removed from V and 0 bases from J, the gap between germline ends came to 13 bases. The CDR3 spans 14 residues. Per germline, CDR1 SNHLY and CDR2 FYNNEI. The CDR3 bases are TGTGCCAGCACCCAGGGCGGGTTCTCCTACGAGCAGTACTTC. It yields the protein CASTQGGFSYEQYF.

The chain uses TRBV2 and TRBJ1-5; a weak D match, TRBD1 (5 bases). Per the germline V gene, CDR1 is SNHLY and CDR2 is FYNNEI. V was clipped by 1 base and J by 7 bases, with 11 bases between them. The CDR3 length is 14 residues. The CDR3 coding sequence is TGTGCCAGCAGTGAAGGCCAGGGCAGGCAGCCCCAGCATTTT. This translates into CASSEGQGRQPQHF. The whole variable domain, remainder taken from reference TRBV2 and TRBJ1-5, is EPEVTQTPSHQVTQMGQEVILRCVPISNHLYFYWYRQILGQKVEFLVSFYNNEISEKSEIFDDQFSVERPDGSNFTLKIRSTKLEDSAMYFCASSEGQGRQPQHFGDGTRLSIL.

The sample holds a few counts of this clone. The chain combines TRBV4-2 with TRBJ1-1; D not resolved. The V end lost 0 bases, the J end lost 7 bases, and 12 bases lay between the germline ends. From germline, CDR1 is LGHNA and CDR2 YNFKEQ. The length of the CDR3 is 14 residues. The CDR3 DNA reads as TGTGCCAGCAGCCAAGACTGGGGTACAGATGAAGCTTTCTTT. This encodes CASSQDWGTDEAFF.